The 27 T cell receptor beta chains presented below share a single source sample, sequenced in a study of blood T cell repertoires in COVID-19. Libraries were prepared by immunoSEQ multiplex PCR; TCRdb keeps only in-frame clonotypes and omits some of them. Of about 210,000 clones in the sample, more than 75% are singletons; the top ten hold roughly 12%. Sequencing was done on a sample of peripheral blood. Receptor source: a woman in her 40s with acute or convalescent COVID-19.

The CDR3 loop is CASSPRGQATYGYTF. The CDR3 DNA is TGCGCCAGCAGCCCGCGAGGACAGGCGACCTATGGCTACACCTTC. This chain links TRBV5-1 with TRBJ1-2; 7 positions agree with TRBD1. CDR1 and CDR2 from the germline V gene are SGHRS and YFSETQ. With 4 bases clipped from V and 4 bases from J, the junction kept 10 bases outside the gene matches. The CDR3 sequence is 15 residues long.

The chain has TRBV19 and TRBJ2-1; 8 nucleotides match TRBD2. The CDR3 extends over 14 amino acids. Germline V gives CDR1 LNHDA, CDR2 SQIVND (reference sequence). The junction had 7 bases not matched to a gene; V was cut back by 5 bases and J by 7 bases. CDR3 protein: CASSLRASGNEQFF. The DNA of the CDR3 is TGTGCCAGTAGTCTTCGCGCTAGCGGGAATGAGCAGTTCTTC. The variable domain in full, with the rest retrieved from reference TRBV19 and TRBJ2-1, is DGGITQSPKYLFRKEGQNVTLSCEQNLNHDAMYWYRQDPGQGLRLIYYSQIVNDFQKGDIAEGYSVSREKKESFPLTVTSAQKNPTAFYLCASSLRASGNEQFFGPGTRLTVL.

CDR3 bases: TGCGCCAGCAGCCCCGTGTGGGGGGGAACCTACGAGCAGTACTTC. This translates into CASSPVWGGTYEQYF. The J gene is TRBJ2-7, the V gene TRBV4-3; 7 bases fit TRBD2. This CDR3 has 15 residues. V gave up 4 bases and J gave up 2 bases; unmatched junction bases: 8. CDR1 LGHNA and CDR2 YSLEER come from the germline V gene.

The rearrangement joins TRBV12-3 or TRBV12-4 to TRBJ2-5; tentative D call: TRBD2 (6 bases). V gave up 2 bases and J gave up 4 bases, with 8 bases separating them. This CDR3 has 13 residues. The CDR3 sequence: CASSLKGLETQYF. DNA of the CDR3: TGTGCCAGCAGTTTAAAGGGACTAGAGACCCAGTACTTC.

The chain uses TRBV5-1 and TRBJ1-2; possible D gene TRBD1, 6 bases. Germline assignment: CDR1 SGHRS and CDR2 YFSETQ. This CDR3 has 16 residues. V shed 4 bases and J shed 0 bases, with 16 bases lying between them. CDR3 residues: CASSNDWTEPNYGYTF. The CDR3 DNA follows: TGCGCCAGCAGCAATGACTGGACAGAGCCTAACTATGGCTACACCTTC.

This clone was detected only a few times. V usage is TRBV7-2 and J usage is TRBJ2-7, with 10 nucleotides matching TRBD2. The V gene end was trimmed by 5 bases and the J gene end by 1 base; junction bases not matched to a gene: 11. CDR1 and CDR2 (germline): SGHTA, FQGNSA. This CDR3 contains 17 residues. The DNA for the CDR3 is TGTGCCAGCAGCATACAAGAAGCGGGGGGGAGATCCTACGAGCAGTACTTC. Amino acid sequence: CASSIQEAGGRSYEQYF.

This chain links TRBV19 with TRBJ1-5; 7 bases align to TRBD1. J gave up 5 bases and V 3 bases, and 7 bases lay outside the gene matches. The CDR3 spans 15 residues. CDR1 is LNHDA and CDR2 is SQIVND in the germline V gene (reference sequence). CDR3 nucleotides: TGTGCCAGTAGTATCTCCCAAACAGGGGATCAGCCCCAGCATTTT. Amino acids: CASSISQTGDQPQHF.

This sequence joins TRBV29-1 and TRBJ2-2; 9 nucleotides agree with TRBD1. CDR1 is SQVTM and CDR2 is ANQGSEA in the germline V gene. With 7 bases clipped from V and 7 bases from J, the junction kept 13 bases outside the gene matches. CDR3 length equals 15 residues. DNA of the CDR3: TGCAGCGCCGCTAGACAGGGGGATCAGAGCGGGGAGCTGTTTTTT. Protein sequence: CSAARQGDQSGELFF.

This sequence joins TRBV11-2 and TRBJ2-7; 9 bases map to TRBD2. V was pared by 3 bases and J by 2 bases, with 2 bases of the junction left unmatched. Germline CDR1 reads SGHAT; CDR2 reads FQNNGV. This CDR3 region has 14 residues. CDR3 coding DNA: TGTGCCAGCAGCTTCGCTAGCGGGGCCTACGAGCAGTACTTC. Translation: CASSFASGAYEQYF.

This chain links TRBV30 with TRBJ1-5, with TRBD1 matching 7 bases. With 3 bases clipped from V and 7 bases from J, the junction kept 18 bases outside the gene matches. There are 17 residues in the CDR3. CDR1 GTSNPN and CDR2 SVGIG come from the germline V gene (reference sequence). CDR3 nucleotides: TGTGCCTGGAGGGACCAACGACAGGGTCAGAGATGGCAGCCCCAGCATTTT. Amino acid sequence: CAWRDQRQGQRWQPQHF.

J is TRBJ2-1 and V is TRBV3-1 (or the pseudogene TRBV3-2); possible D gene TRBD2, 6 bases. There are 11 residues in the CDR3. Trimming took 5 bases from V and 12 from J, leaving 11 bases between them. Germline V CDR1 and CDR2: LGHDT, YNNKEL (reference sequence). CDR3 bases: TGTGCCAGCAGCGGGACTCATGCGCAGTTCTTC. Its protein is CASSGTHAQFF.

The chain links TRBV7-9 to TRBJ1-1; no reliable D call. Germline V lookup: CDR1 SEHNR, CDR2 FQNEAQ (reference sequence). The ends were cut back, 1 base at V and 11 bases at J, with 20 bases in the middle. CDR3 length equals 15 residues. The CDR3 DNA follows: TGTGCCAGCAGCTTAGAACGGCTGAGGGAGGGTGGTGCTTTCTTT. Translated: CASSLERLREGGAFF.

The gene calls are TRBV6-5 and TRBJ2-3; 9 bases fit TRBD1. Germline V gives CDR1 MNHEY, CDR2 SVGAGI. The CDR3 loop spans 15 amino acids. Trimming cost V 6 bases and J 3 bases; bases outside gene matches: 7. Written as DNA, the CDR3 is TGTGCCAGCAGAAAAGGGACAGGGAGGACAGATACGCAGTATTTT. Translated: CASRKGTGRTDTQYF.

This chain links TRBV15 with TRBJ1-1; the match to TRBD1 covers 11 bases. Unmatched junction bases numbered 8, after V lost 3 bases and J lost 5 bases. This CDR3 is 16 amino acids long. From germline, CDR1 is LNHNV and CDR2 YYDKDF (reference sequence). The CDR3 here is CATSRPQGQGETEAFF. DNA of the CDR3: TGTGCCACCAGCAGGCCCCAGGGACAGGGGGAAACTGAAGCTTTCTTT.

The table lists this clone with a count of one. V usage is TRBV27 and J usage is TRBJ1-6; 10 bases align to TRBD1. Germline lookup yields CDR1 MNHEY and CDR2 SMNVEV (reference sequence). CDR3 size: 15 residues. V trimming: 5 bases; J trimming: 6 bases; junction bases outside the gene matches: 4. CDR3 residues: CASSRTGGFNSPLHF. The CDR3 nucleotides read TGTGCCAGCAGTCGGACAGGGGGTTTTAATTCACCCCTCCACTTT.

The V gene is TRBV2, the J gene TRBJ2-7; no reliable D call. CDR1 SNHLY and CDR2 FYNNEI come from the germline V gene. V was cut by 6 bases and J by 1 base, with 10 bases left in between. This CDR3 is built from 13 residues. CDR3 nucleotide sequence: TGTGCCAGCAGGACGACTCTTTCCTACGAGCAGTACTTC. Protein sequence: CASRTTLSYEQYF.

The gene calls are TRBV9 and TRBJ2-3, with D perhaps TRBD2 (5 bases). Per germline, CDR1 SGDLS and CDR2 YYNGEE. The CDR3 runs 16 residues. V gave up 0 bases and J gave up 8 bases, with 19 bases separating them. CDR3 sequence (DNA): TGTGCCAGCAGCGTAGGTCCCTTTGGACTCCTCCCTACGCAGTATTTT. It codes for CASSVGPFGLLPTQYF.

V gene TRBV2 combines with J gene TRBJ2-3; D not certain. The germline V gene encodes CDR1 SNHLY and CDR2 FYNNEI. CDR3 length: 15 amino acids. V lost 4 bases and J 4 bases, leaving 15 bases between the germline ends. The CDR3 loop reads CASSGAMAPPDTQYF. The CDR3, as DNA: TGTGCCAGCAGTGGGGCCATGGCCCCCCCAGATACGCAGTATTTT.

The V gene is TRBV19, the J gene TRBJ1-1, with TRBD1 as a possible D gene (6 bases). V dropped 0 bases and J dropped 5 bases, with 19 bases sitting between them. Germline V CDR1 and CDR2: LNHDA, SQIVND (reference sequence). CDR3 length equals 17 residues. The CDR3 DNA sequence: TGTGCCAGTAGTATAGATCGGTTCAAGGGGGTAAGAACTGAAGCTTTCTTT. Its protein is CASSIDRFKGVRTEAFF.

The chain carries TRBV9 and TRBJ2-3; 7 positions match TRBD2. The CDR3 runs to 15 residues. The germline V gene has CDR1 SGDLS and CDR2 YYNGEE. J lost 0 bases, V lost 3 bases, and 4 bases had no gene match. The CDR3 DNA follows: TGTGCCAGCAGCGCTAGCGGTTCTAGCACAGATACGCAGTATTTT. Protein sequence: CASSASGSSTDTQYF.

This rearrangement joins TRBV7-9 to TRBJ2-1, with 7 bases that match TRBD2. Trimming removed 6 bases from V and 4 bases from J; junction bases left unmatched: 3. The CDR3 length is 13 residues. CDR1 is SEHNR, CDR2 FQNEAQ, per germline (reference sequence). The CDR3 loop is CASRLATYNEQFF. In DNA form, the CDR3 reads TGTGCCAGCAGACTAGCGACGTACAATGAGCAGTTCTTC.

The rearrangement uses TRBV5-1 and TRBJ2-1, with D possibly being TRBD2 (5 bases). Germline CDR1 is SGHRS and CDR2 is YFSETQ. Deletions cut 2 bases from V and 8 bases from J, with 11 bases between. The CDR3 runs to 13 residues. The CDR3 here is CASSLRGRDEQFF. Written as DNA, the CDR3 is TGCGCCAGCAGCTTAAGAGGGCGCGATGAGCAGTTCTTC. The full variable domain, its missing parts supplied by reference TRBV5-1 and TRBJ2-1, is KAGVTQTPRYLIKTRGQQVTLSCSPISGHRSVSWYQQTPGQGLQFLFEYFSETQRNKGNFPGRFSGRQFSNSRSEMNVSTLELGDSALYLCASSLRGRDEQFFGPGTRLTVL.

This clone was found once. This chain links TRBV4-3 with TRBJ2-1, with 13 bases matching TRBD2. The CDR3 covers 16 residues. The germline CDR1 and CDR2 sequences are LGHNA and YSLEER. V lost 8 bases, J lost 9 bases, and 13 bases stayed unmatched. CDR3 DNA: TGCGCCAGCTCGACAGGACTAGCGGGAGCCGGCGTTGAGCAGTTCTTC. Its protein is CASSTGLAGAGVEQFF.

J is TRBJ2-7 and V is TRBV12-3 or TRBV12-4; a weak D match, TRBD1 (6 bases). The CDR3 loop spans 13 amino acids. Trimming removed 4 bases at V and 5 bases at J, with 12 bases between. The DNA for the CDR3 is TGTGCCAGCAGTTACAGGGCGTCGGACGAGCAGTACTTC. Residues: CASSYRASDEQYF.

The CDR3 region is CAIKSDNSPLHF. Here the CDR3 DNA reads TGTGCCATCAAATCAGATAATTCACCCCTCCACTTT. V gene TRBV10-3 combines with J gene TRBJ1-6; D is ambiguous. Deletions cut 7 bases from V and 5 bases from J, with 6 bases between. The length of the CDR3 is 12 residues. Germline assignment: CDR1 ENHRY and CDR2 SYGVKD.

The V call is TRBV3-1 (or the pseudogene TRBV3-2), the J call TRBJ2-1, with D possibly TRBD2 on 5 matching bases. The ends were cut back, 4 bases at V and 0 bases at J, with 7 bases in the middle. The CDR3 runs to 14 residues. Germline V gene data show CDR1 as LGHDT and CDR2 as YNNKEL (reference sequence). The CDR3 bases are TGTGCCAGCAGCCCCGGGGTCTCCTACAATGAGCAGTTCTTC. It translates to CASSPGVSYNEQFF.

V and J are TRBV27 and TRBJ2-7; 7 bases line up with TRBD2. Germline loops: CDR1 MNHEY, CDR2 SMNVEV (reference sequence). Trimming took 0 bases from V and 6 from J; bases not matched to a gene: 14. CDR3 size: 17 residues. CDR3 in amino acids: CASSLSGSGGGPVEQYF. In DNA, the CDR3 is TGTGCCAGCAGTTTATCTGGGTCGGGGGGAGGCCCCGTCGAGCAGTACTTC.